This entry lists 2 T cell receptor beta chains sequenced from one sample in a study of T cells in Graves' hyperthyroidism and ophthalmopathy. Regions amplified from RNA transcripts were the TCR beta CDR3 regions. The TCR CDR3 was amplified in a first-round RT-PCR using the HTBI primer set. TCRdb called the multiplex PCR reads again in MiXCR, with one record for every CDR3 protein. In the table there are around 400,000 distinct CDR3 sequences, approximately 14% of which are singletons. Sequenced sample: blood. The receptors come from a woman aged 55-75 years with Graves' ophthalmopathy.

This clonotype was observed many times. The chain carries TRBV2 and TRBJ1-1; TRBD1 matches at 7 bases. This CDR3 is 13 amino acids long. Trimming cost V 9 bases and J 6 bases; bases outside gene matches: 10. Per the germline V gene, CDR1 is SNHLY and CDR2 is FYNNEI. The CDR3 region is CARRTAGGAEAFF. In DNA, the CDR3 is TGTGCCAGACGAACCGCAGGGGGGGCTGAAGCTTTCTTT. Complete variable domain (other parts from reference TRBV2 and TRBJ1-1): EPEVTQTPSHQVTQMGQEVILRCVPISNHLYFYWYRQILGQKVEFLVSFYNNEISEKSEIFDDQFSVERPDGSNFTLKIRSTKLEDSAMYFCARRTAGGAEAFFGQGTRLTVV.

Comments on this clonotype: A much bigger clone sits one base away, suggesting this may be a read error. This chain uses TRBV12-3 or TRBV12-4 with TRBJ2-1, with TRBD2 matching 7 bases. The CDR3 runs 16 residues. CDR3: CAGSPAPTGAGEEQFF. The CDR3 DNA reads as TGTGCCGGCAGCCCCGCCCCGACTGGCGCGGGGGAGGAGCAGTTCTTC.